This T cell receptor (beta chain) was found in a study of resident and recirculating memory T cells in vitiligo (dated by TCRdb to 2016 to 2019). Study-level background: For TCR beta sequencing, each of a few stable vitiligo patients provided PBMCs along with epidermis taken by shave biopsy from two lesional and two nonlesional sites. Without cell sorting, samples were homogenized immediately before genomic DNA was extracted using the Qiagen DNeasy Blood & Tissue Kit. The human TCR beta sequencing tested whether specific clones in lesional vitiligo skin differed from clones in nonlesional skin and blood.

A patient's vitiligo counted as stable when the lesions had not changed at all during the previous 6 months. Stable patients also had to lack confetti depigmentation, a clinical sign of active vitiligo. Any patient who had received treatment in the previous three months was excluded. PBMCs were isolated from heparinized blood by Ficoll density gradient centrifugation and were subsequently flash-frozen. The immunoSEQ hsTCRB kit was used to amplify TCR beta chains from genomic DNA. The immunoSEQ service sequenced the TCR beta libraries on an Illumina MiSeq instrument. Processing in the source paper ran as follows. The immunoSEQ Analyzer was used to analyze the repertoire data. TCRdb provides this immuneACCESS table in a form limited to in-frame rearrangements. Some clones are lacking; in checked studies, under half of them reflect an unresolved V gene, and why the rest are absent is not known. D and trimming come from the DNA, and the V and J calls and clone size come from that table. The sample table records 55,000 to 75,000 clones; approximately 90% of these occur just once. Over 4% of the sample belongs to the ten largest clones.

As to this clone: The antigen it binds to is not known. Base qualities are not provided; no much larger clone lies one nucleotide away.

Points the paper makes about the study in general: Overlap and correlation analysis found no significant repertoire overlap between any two biopsies, even biopsies from the same patient, apart from each lesion compared with itself. TCR sequences were not conserved across biopsy sites or patients, suggesting that different T cell clones infiltrate different lesions, described as private specificity. No single dominant TCR clone was found, and clonality differed from one vitiligo lesion to another. Working out how much the T cell clones identified in the vitiligo lesions and the human Trm versus Tcm pools each contribute will require future mechanistic studies.

Including cysteine and phenylalanine, the CDR3 has 15 amino acids. The sequence is cut down to CDR3 DNA, 45 bases in frame from base 1. V trim: 4 bases; J trim: 5 bases; unmatched bases: 2. Per the germline V gene, SGHTA is the CDR1 and FQGTGA is the CDR2. Recombination linked TRBV7-3 to TRBJ2-2; 12 of the junction bases match TRBD1. The TCR was taken from a male donor with vitiligo. The source material was blood. CDR3 reads: CASSSGQGATGELFF. The nucleotide sequence reads TGTGCCAGCAGCTCGGGACAGGGGGCAACCGGGGAGCTGTTTTTT.